This record covers a single T cell receptor (beta chain). Its antigen is as yet unknown. Using its own MiXCR run on the reads, TCRdb lists one record per CDR3 protein. The sample carries approximately 250,000 distinct CDR3 sequences, over 20% recorded once. V gave up 4 bases and J gave up 2 bases, with 8 bases separating them. Germline CDR1 and CDR2: SQVTM and ANQGSEA. This CDR3 contains 12 residues. The sample comes from a study of T cell repertoires in cytomegalovirus infection. Overall study: Indicated by public TCR beta signatures were CMV infection and matching HLA type. Study outcomes and limitations: In two of eight donors, the top clonotype was HLA-C-restricted CMV-specific.

The chain employs TRBV29-1 and TRBJ1-2; D unresolved. The source of this sequence is a human donor in good health (CMV status not recorded). Some clones in this sample may be carry-over from other donors' samples. The sample was CD8+ T cells from PBMCs. The CDR3 nucleotides read TGCAGCGTTGTGGCCGAAAACTATGGCTACACCTTC. Protein sequence: CSVVAENYGYTF. Full variable domain (missing parts from reference TRBV29-1 and TRBJ1-2): SAVISQKPSRDICQRGTSLTIQCQVDSQVTMMFWYRQQPGQSLTLIATANQGSEATYESGFVIDKFPISRPNLTFSTLTVSNMSPEDSSIYLCSVVAENYGYTFGSGTRLTVV.